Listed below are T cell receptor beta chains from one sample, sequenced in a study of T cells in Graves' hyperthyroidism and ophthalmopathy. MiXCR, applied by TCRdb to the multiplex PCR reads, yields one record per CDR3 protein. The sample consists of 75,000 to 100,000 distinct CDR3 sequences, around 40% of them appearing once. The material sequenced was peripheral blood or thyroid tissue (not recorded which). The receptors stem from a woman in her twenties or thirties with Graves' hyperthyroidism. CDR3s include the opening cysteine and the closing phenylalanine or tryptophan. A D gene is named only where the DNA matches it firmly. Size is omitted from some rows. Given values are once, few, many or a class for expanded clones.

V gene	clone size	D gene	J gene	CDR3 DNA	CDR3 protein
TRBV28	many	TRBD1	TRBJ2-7	TGTGCCAGCAGTTCCGGGACAGGGTTTTACGAGCAGTACTTC	CASSSGTGFYEQYF
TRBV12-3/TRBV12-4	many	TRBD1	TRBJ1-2	TGTGCCAGCACCTTGGCGGACAGGGGCTACACCTTC	CASTLADRGYTF
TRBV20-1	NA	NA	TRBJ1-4	TGCAGTGCTAGAAGTCACTACAGAGAAAAACTGTTTTTT	CSARSHYREKLFF
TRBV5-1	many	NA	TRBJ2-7	TGCGCCAGCAGCTTGAGGGAGGGACAGCGGAGCTCCTACGAGCAGTACTTC	CASSLREGQRSSYEQYF
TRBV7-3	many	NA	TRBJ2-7	TGTGCCAGCAGCGAACTGGCCTTCTACGAGCAGTACTTC	CASSELAFYEQYF
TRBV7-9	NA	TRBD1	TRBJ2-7	TGTGCCAGCAGCCCCCCCCCGGGACAGGAGTACTTC	CASSPPPGQEYF
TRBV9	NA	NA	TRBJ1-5	TGTGCTAGAGACGGATTTGGTGGCAATCAGCCCCAGCATTTT	CARDGFGGNQPQHF
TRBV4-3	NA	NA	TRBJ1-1	TGCGCCAGCAGCCAAGACCAGGGACACTTCGGCACTGAAGCTTCCTTT	CASSQDQGHFGTEASF
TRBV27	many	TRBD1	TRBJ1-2	TGTGCCAGCAGACCACCGGGACAGGGTAGGAGCTACACCTTC	CASRPPGQGRSYTF
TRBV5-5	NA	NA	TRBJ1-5	TGTGCCAGCAGCAAAGGGGAGACCCAGCATTTT	CASSKGETQHF